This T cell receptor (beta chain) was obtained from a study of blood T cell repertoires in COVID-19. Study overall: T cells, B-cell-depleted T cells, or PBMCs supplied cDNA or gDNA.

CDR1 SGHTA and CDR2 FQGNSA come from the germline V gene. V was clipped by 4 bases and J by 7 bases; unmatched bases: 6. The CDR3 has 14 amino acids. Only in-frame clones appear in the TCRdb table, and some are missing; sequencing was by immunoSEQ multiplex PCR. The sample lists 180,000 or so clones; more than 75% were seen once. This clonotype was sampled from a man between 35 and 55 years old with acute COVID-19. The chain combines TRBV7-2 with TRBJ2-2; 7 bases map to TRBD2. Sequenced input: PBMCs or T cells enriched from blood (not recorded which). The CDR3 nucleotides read TGTGCCAGCAGCTCGGGACTAACGTTCGGGGAGCTGTTTTTT. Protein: CASSSGLTFGELFF.